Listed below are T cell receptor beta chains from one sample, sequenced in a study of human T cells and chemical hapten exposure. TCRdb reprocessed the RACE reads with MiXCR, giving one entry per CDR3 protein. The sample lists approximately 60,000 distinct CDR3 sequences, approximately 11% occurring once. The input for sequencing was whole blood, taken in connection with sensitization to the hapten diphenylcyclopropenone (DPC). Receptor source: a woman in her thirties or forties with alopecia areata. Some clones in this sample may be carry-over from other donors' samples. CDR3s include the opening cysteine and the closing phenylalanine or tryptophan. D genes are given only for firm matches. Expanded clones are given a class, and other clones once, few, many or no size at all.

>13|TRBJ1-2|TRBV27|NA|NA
CASSFKGTYGYTF
TGTGCCAGCAGTTTCAAGGGAACCTATGGCTACACCTTC
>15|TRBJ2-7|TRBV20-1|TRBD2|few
CSARDGEGVFYEQYF
TGCAGTGCTAGAGATGGGGAGGGTGTGTTCTACGAGCAGTACTTC
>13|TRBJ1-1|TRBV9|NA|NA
CASSVGRETEAFF
TGTGCCAGCAGCGTAGGAAGGGAAACTGAAGCTTTCTTT
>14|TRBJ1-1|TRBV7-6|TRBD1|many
CASSLQGINTEAFF
TGTGCCAGCAGTTTACAGGGGATAAACACTGAAGCTTTCTTT
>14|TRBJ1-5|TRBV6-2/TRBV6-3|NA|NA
CASSYPDDNQPQHF
TGTGCCAGCAGTTACCCGGACGATAATCAGCCCCAGCATTTT
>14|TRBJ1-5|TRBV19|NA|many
CASSTRTAAGPQHF
TGTGCCAGTAGTACACGGACTGCGGCAGGGCCCCAGCATTTT
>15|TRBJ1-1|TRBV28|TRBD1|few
CASSLGGAGLTEAFF
TGTGCCAGCAGTCTAGGGGGCGCGGGCCTCACTGAAGCTTTCTTT
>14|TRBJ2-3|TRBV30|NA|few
CAGQEGDVTDTQYF
TGTGCCGGCCAGGAGGGGGACGTCACAGATACGCAGTATTTT
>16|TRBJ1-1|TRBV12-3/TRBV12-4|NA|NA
CASSFSLQGVNTEAFF
TGTGCCAGCAGTTTTTCCTTACAGGGAGTGAACACTGAAGCTTTCTTT
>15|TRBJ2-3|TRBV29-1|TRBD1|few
CSAATGTGRSDTQYF
TGCAGCGCTGCTACCGGGACAGGACGTTCAGATACGCAGTATTTT
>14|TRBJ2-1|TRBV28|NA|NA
CASSWSIPYNEQFF
TGTGCCAGCAGTTGGTCCATCCCGTACAATGAGCAGTTCTTC
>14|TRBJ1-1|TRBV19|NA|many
CASMGGGRYTEAFF
TGTGCCAGTATGGGAGGGGGGAGGTACACTGAAGCTTTCTTT
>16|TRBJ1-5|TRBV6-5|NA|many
CASSPNLGYPYQPQHF
TGTGCCAGCAGTCCCAACCTCGGATATCCATACCAGCCCCAGCATTTT
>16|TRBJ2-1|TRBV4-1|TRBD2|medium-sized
CASSQEGLAGRDEQFF
TGCGCCAGCAGCCAAGAAGGTCTAGCGGGTCGCGATGAGCAGTTCTTC
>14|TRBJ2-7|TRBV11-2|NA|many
CASSLPIVPYEQYF
TGTGCCAGCAGCTTACCCATTGTCCCCTACGAGCAGTACTTC
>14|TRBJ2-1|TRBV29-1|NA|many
CSVRRPSSYNEQFF
TGCAGCGTAAGGCGGCCTAGCTCCTACAATGAGCAGTTCTTC
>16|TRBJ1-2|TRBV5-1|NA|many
CASSTGEASRIYGYTF
TGCGCCAGCAGCACTGGAGAGGCCAGTCGTATCTATGGCTACACCTTC
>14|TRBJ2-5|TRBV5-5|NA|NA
CASSLRVDTETQYF
TGTGCCAGCAGCTTGAGGGTTGATACGGAGACCCAGTACTTC
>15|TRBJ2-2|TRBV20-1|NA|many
CSAERTARDTGELFF
TGCAGTGCTGAGCGGACGGCTCGCGACACCGGGGAGCTGTTTTTT
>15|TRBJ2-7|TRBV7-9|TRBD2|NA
CASSLKPLTSAEQYF
TGTGCCAGCAGCTTAAAACCCCTGACTAGCGCCGAGCAGTACTTC
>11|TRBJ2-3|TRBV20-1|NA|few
CSAPQSGTQYF
TGCAGTGCACCCCAGAGTGGTACGCAGTATTTT
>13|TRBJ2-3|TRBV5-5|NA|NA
CASSFGDTDTQYF
TGTGCCAGCAGCTTTGGGGACACAGATACGCAGTATTTT
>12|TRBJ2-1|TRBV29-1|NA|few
CSVDLRNNEQFF
TGCAGCGTTGATCTCCGGAACAATGAGCAGTTCTTC
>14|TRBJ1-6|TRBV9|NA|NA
CASRSGDYNSPLHF
TGTGCCAGCAGGTCCGGGGACTATAATTCACCCCTCCACTTT
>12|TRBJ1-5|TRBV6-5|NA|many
CASSTGNQPQHF
TGTGCCAGCAGCACAGGGAATCAGCCCCAGCATTTT
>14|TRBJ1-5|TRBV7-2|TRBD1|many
CASSLGQGNQPQHF
TGTGCCAGCAGCTTGGGACAGGGCAATCAGCCCCAGCATTTT
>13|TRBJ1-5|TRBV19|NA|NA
CASSIGHYQPQHF
TGTGCCAGTAGTATAGGCCATTATCAGCCCCAGCATTTT
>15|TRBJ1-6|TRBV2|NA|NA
CASSGNRAIASPLHF
TGTGCCAGCAGTGGGAACAGGGCTATAGCTTCACCCCTCCACTTT
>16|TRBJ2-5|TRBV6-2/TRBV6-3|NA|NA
CASSYSRGRGQETQYF
TGTGCCAGCAGTTACTCGAGGGGGAGGGGCCAAGAGACCCAGTACTTC
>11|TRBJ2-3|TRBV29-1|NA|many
CSVLAPDTQYF
TGCAGCGTTCTGGCCCCAGATACGCAGTATTTT
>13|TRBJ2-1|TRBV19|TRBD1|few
CAARTGGRDEQFF
TGTGCCGCCCGGACAGGGGGCCGTGATGAGCAGTTCTTC